Below are 31 T cell receptor beta chains sequenced from a single sample in a study of CD8+ T cells in alopecia areata. RNA, once extracted, was reverse transcribed into cDNA for use as the sequencing template. This table comes from immunoSEQ multiplex PCR, and its TCRdb copy is limited to in-frame clones, with some not included. In the table there are 180,000 or so clones, about 62% of which are singletons. Treatment in this sample: oral pan-JAK inhibitor, 5-10 mg twice daily. The sample consisted of CD4+ T cells sorted from blood, taken at week 24, from a patient treated with tofacitinib. The receptors shown here come from a human donor with alopecia areata.

The rearrangement links TRBV30 to TRBJ2-1, with D possibly matching TRBD2 (5 bases). V was clipped by 4 bases and J by 10 bases, with 11 bases between them. The CDR3 spans 11 residues. Germline CDR1 is GTSNPN and CDR2 is SVGIG (reference sequence). DNA for the CDR3: TGTGCCTGGACGGTGGGAGTGGAGCAGTTCTTC. It encodes CAWTVGVEQFF.

This clone has more than one count but fewer than ten. The chain links TRBV5-1 to TRBJ2-6; D not certain. CDR3 length: 17 residues. The germline CDR1 and CDR2 sequences are SGHRS and YFSETQ. With 0 bases removed from V and 0 bases from J, the gap between germline ends came to 10 bases. The CDR3 protein is CASSLDWSHSGANVLTF. In DNA, the CDR3 is TGCGCCAGCAGCTTGGATTGGTCCCACTCTGGGGCCAACGTCCTGACTTTC.

About this clone itself: The sample has other DNA sequences that encode this CDR3 too. The rearrangement links TRBV6-5 to TRBJ2-3; D is possibly TRBD1 (6 bases). From germline, CDR1 is MNHEY and CDR2 SVGAGI. Trimming took 2 bases from V and 6 from J, leaving 9 bases between them. This CDR3 region has 13 residues. The CDR3 region has the DNA TGTGCCAGCAGTTACCGAAGGGGGGATACGCAGTATTTT. It specifies CASSYRRGDTQYF.

This chain joins TRBV11-2 and TRBJ1-6, with TRBD1 identical over 8 bases. The trim removed 5 bases at V and 9 bases at J, leaving 12 bases unmatched. Germline V gene data show CDR1 as SGHAT and CDR2 as FQNNGV. This CDR3 spans 16 amino acids. The CDR3 DNA sequence: TGTGCCAGCAGCAGAGACAGGGGAGACTTAGGTTCACCCCTCCACTTT. Translation gives CASSRDRGDLGSPLHF.

This clone was seen more than once but under ten times. The chain is built from TRBV28 and TRBJ2-2; D gene uncertain. From germline, CDR1 is MDHEN and CDR2 SYDVKM. Trimming left V 5 bases short and J 4 bases short, with 8 bases between. This CDR3 is 13 amino acids long. The CDR3 nucleotides are TGTGCCAGCAGTCCACAGAGCACCGGGGAGCTGTTTTTT. Translation gives CASSPQSTGELFF.

This clone was detected a few times. Distinct nucleotide sequences in the sample also encode this CDR3. The genes are TRBV7-3 and TRBJ1-1; D unclear. Germline lookup yields CDR1 SGHTA and CDR2 FQGTGA. CDR3 size: 13 residues. V gave up 2 bases and J gave up 1 base, with 5 bases separating them. The CDR3 coding sequence is TGTGCCAGCAGCTTAGGACGGAACACTGAAGCTTTCTTT. Translated, it gives CASSLGRNTEAFF.

In its sample, this clone was seen a few times. Other DNA sequences in the same sample also yield this CDR3. The CDR3 sequence is CSVYAREETQYF. CDR3 coding DNA: TGCAGCGTTTACGCGAGGGAAGAGACCCAGTACTTC. The chain uses TRBV29-1 and TRBJ2-5, with a tentative D call TRBD2 (5 bases). V was clipped by 5 bases and J by 3 bases, with 10 bases between them. This CDR3 is 12 amino acids long. CDR1 is SQVTM and CDR2 is ANQGSEA in the germline V gene.

The V gene is TRBV2, the J gene TRBJ1-2; D not certain. This CDR3 has 14 amino acids. V was cut by 7 bases and J by 0 bases, with 12 bases left in between. Germline assignment: CDR1 SNHLY and CDR2 FYNNEI. Written as DNA, the CDR3 is TGTGCCAGCATGGAGGCCCTAGCTAACTATGGCTACACCTTC. It codes for CASMEALANYGYTF.

For this clone: Distinct nucleotide sequences in the sample also encode this CDR3. J is TRBJ2-5 and V is TRBV5-4; perhaps TRBD2 as D (5 bases). The CDR3 is 14 residues long. Trimming shortened V by 0 bases and J by 2 bases, and 8 bases separated the two germline ends. Germline CDR1 SGHNT, CDR2 YYREEE (reference sequence). CDR3 DNA: TGTGCCAGCAGCTTGGCGGGGAGACAAGAGACCCAGTACTTC. Translating it yields CASSLAGRQETQYF.

V gene TRBV5-6 combines with J gene TRBJ2-5; 7 bases agree with TRBD1. The length of the CDR3 is 15 residues. In germline, CDR1 is SGHDT, CDR2 YYEEEE. V shed 0 bases and J 3 bases; nucleotides not matched to a gene: 5. The CDR3 protein is CASSLAPTGKETQYF. CDR3 DNA: TGTGCCAGCAGCTTGGCCCCGACAGGGAAAGAGACCCAGTACTTC.

This clone was found a few times. The CDR3 coding sequence is TGCGCCAGCAGTCATGGCAGGCAACCCTACGAGCAGTACTTC. Its translation: CASSHGRQPYEQYF. The chain joins TRBV23-1 to TRBJ2-7; no reliable D call. TRBV23-1 falls under the ORF class, with uncertain function. CDR3 size: 14 residues. The V end lost 3 bases, the J end lost 2 bases, and 11 bases lay between the germline ends.

This sequence joins TRBV27 and TRBJ2-7; no clear D gene. The germline V gene has CDR1 MNHEY and CDR2 SMNVEV (reference sequence). The CDR3 loop spans 12 amino acids. Between the trimmed V and J ends, which lost 2 bases and 7 bases, there was a span of 9 bases. Here the CDR3 reads CASSLKSGEQYF. The CDR3 nucleotides are TGTGCCAGCAGTTTAAAATCCGGGGAGCAGTACTTC.

The chain uses TRBV7-2 and TRBJ2-1; 11 bases are shared with TRBD2. With 4 bases clipped from V and 6 bases from J, the junction kept 5 bases outside the gene matches. The CDR3 has 15 residues. Germline V CDR1 and CDR2: SGHTA, FQGNSA. CDR3 sequence (DNA): TGTGCCAGCAGCTCAACTAGCGGGAGAATCAATGAGCAGTTCTTC. It yields the protein CASSSTSGRINEQFF.

This clone was seen more than once but under ten times. This sample also contains other DNA sequences that code for the same CDR3. CDR3 nucleotides: TGCAGCGTTGTCGGGGGGAACACTGAAGCTTTCTTT. Its protein product is CSVVGGNTEAFF. The V gene is TRBV29-1, the J gene TRBJ1-1, with D perhaps TRBD1 (5 bases). The CDR3 length is 12 residues. CDR1 is SQVTM, CDR2 ANQGSEA, per germline. The V end lost 4 bases, the J end lost 1 base, and 7 bases lay between the germline ends.

V and J are TRBV28 and TRBJ2-1, with TRBD2 identical over 9 bases. Germline V gene lookup returns CDR1 MDHEN and CDR2 SYDVKM. Trimming cost V 3 bases and J 0 bases; bases outside gene matches: 9. This CDR3 is 18 amino acids long. DNA of the CDR3: TGTGCCAGCAGTTTTGAGCGGGGGGCCCGAAGCTCCTACAATGAGCAGTTCTTC. This translates into CASSFERGARSSYNEQFF. The variable domain in full, with the rest retrieved from reference TRBV28 and TRBJ2-1, is DVKVTQSSRYLVKRTGEKVFLECVQDMDHENMFWYRQDPGLGLRLIYFSYDVKMKEKGDIPEGYSVSREKKERFSLILESASTNQTSMYLCASSFERGARSSYNEQFFGPGTRLTVL.

V gene TRBV6-5 combines with J gene TRBJ2-1; D is ambiguous. Trimming pared 0 bases from V and 4 bases from J, leaving 4 bases between. The germline V gene encodes CDR1 MNHEY and CDR2 SVGAGI. This CDR3 spans 13 amino acids. The CDR3 coding sequence is TGTGCCAGCAGTTACTCGGGATACAATGAGCAGTTCTTC. This codes for CASSYSGYNEQFF.

CDR3: CASSSTTGTSYEQYF. CDR3 sequence (DNA): TGTGCCAGCAGCTCCACTACAGGGACCTCCTACGAGCAGTACTTC. The chain recombines TRBV6-6 with TRBJ2-7, with TRBD1 as a possible D gene (6 bases). Per the germline V gene, CDR1 is MNHNY and CDR2 is SVGAGI (reference sequence). This CDR3 contains 15 residues. V was pared by 6 bases and J by 0 bases, with 15 bases between.

The chain employs TRBV7-2 and TRBJ1-4; the D is unclear. The length of the CDR3 is 15 residues. Germline V gene lookup returns CDR1 SGHTA and CDR2 FQGNSA. The V end lost 1 base, the J end lost 0 bases, and 6 bases lay between the germline ends. Written as DNA, the CDR3 is TGTGCCAGCAGCTTAGTTCCTGCAACTAATGAAAAACTGTTTTTT. Protein: CASSLVPATNEKLFF.

The chain employs TRBV30 and TRBJ2-3; a possible D gene is TRBD1 (5 bases). V shed 3 bases and J shed 5 bases, with 18 bases lying between them. The CDR3 totals 15 residues. The germline CDR1 and CDR2 sequences are GTSNPN and SVGIG (reference sequence). The CDR3 sequence: CAWSRGPRGLDTQYF. CDR3 nucleotides: TGTGCCTGGAGCCGCGGACCTAGGGGATTAGATACGCAGTATTTT.

This sequence joins TRBV5-1 and TRBJ1-1, with a possible D match to TRBD1 (6 bases). This CDR3 comprises 14 residues. Trimming cost V 3 bases and J 11 bases, with 20 bases left between them. CDR1 and CDR2 from the germline V gene are SGHRS and YFSETQ. Here the CDR3 DNA reads TGCGCCAGCAGCTCGTCCGACACAGGGACTAGGGCTTTCTTT. Translation: CASSSSDTGTRAFF.

In its sample, this clone is medium-sized. Different DNA sequences within this sample yield the same CDR3. The chain combines TRBV19 with TRBJ2-2; 7 nucleotides line up with TRBD1. Germline CDR1 LNHDA, CDR2 SQIVND (reference sequence). The length of the CDR3 is 13 residues. V trimming: 9 bases; J trimming: 0 bases; junction bases outside the gene matches: 1. The DNA of the CDR3 is TGTGCCAGCGGACAGGCGAACACCGGGGAGCTGTTTTTT. Its protein is CASGQANTGELFF.

V is TRBV2 and J is TRBJ2-3; TRBD2 agrees at 9 bases. The length of the CDR3 is 16 residues. V lost 8 bases, J lost 0 bases, and 9 bases stayed unmatched. Germline V gives CDR1 SNHLY, CDR2 FYNNEI. The CDR3 region has the DNA TGTGCCAGCTCTAGCGGGGACCGTAGTAGCACAGATACGCAGTATTTT. It specifies CASSSGDRSSTDTQYF.

The chain couples TRBV5-1 to TRBJ1-2; no firm D call. This CDR3 is 14 amino acids long. Per the germline V gene, CDR1 is SGHRS and CDR2 is YFSETQ. The ends were cut back, 5 bases at V and 0 bases at J, with 11 bases in the middle. CDR3: CASRLGLTNYGYTF. The DNA of the CDR3 is TGCGCCAGCAGGCTCGGGCTTACTAACTATGGCTACACCTTC.

V gene TRBV7-9 combines with J gene TRBJ2-1; D gene uncertain. This CDR3 contains 12 residues. V lost 5 bases, J lost 14 bases, and 16 bases lay in between. Looked up from germline, CDR1 is SEHNR and CDR2 is FQNEAQ (reference sequence). The CDR3 DNA reads TGTGCCAGCAGCCACGGAGTCCCCGGAGAGTTCTTC. Amino acids: CASSHGVPGEFF. The whole variable domain, filled in from reference TRBV7-9 and TRBJ2-1, reads DTGVSQNPRHKITKRGQNVTFRCDPISEHNRLYWYRQTLGQGPEFLTYFQNEAQLEKSRLLSDRFSAERPKGSFSTLEIQRTEQGDSAMYLCASSHGVPGEFFGPGTRLTVL.

The sample holds a few counts of this clone. The chain has TRBV6-5 and TRBJ2-2; no definite D call. V was pared by 0 bases and J by 10 bases, with 9 bases between. The CDR3 extends over 13 amino acids. Germline lookup yields CDR1 MNHEY and CDR2 SVGAGI. CDR3 in amino acids: CASSYSVAAELFF. CDR3 DNA: TGTGCCAGCAGTTACTCGGTCGCAGCGGAGCTGTTTTTT.

The chain combines TRBV18 with TRBJ2-6, with unresolved D. Trimming took 0 bases from V and 4 from J, leaving 4 bases between them. Germline CDR1 and CDR2: KGHSH and LQKENI. This CDR3 comprises 14 residues. The DNA of the CDR3 is TGTGCCAGCTCACCACCCGGGGGGGCCAACGTCCTGACTTTC. It is translated as CASSPPGGANVLTF.

The J gene is TRBJ2-3, the V gene TRBV11-1, with D tentatively TRBD2 (6 bases). Looked up from germline, CDR1 is SGHAT and CDR2 is FQDESV (reference sequence). CDR3 length: 14 residues. V was shortened by 5 bases and J by 1 base, with 10 bases between the two germline ends. DNA for the CDR3: TGTGCCAGCAGCCGGGGACTCCGCACAGATACGCAGTATTTT. Protein sequence: CASSRGLRTDTQYF.

The V gene is TRBV9, the J gene TRBJ1-1; D is unclear. Germline loops: CDR1 SGDLS, CDR2 YYNGEE. V shed 7 bases and J shed 1 base, with 11 bases lying between them. The CDR3 covers 13 residues. CDR3 coding DNA: TGTGCCAGCGCCTTTTCCGGGAACACTGAAGCTTTCTTT. As protein: CASAFSGNTEAFF.

This clone appeared a few times. The V call is TRBV7-9, the J call TRBJ1-4; D is unclear. Per the germline V gene, CDR1 is SEHNR and CDR2 is FQNEAQ (reference sequence). Trimming took off 4 bases at V and 8 bases at J, with 2 bases between the two ends. The CDR3 covers 10 residues. CDR3 region: CASSSEKLFF. CDR3 DNA sequence: TGTGCCAGCAGCTCGGAAAAACTGTTTTTT.

This clone was seen a handful of times. The chain uses TRBV4-1 and TRBJ2-7, with 10 bases that match TRBD1. Germline values: CDR1 MGHRA, CDR2 YSYEKL. The CDR3 has 16 residues. Losses at the gene ends were 4 bases for V and 5 bases for J; bases not matched to a gene: 11. As DNA, the CDR3 is TGCGCCAGCAGCCTCGGCCCCGGGACAGGGGATAACGAGCAGTACTTC. Residues: CASSLGPGTGDNEQYF.

The chain uses TRBV5-1 and TRBJ2-7, with D possibly TRBD1 on 6 matching bases. The CDR3 loop spans 16 amino acids. Germline values: CDR1 SGHRS, CDR2 YFSETQ. V shed 4 bases and J shed 2 bases, with 19 bases lying between them. The CDR3 is CASSPGVPEPPYEQYF. CDR3 DNA: TGCGCCAGCAGCCCAGGGGTGCCAGAGCCCCCCTACGAGCAGTACTTC.